In its sample, the clone carrying this T cell receptor beta chain was seen a few times. Its antigen is unidentified. The data were taken from a study of Graves' ophthalmopathy and Graves' hyperthyroidism. Notes on the study in general: Most expanded clonotypes from thyroid (those above 0.001 frequency) were also found in blood.

Each donor who had ophthalmopathy showed moderate-to-severe activity, a CAS of ≥3, a NOSPECS of ≥4, and a duration under 3 months. Clinicians diagnosed using symptoms, serum thyroxine, TRAb, thyroid ultrasound and orbital computed tomography. CDR3 length: 13 amino acids. V was pared by 4 bases and J by 2 bases, with 9 bases between. Germline-derived CDR1 and CDR2 are MNHNS and SASEGT. Amplification of TCR beta CDR3 regions used RNA transcripts. HTBI primers were used in a first-round RT-PCR, which preceded a second-round multiplex PCR. A single record per CDR3 protein comes from TCRdb applying MiXCR to the multiplex PCR reads. In the table there are about 220,000 distinct CDR3 sequences, around a fifth of which are singletons.

The clonotype originates from a woman in her fifties or sixties with Graves' ophthalmopathy. The genes are TRBV6-1 and TRBJ2-7, with D unclear. Sequencing used peripheral blood. CDR3 coding DNA: TGTGCCAGCAGTGGGTGGGAAACCTACGAGCAGTACTTC. Its translation is CASSGWETYEQYF.